The 14 T cell receptor beta chains presented below share a single source sample, sequenced in a study of T cell repertoires in cytomegalovirus infection. TCRdb independently ran MiXCR on the reads; one entry per CDR3 protein. The sample carries roughly 120,000 distinct CDR3 sequences, approximately 30% recorded once. These TCRs are of unknown antigen specificity. Material: CD8+ T cells from cultured PBMCs, obtained from culture after CMV antigen stimulation. The receptors originated from a human donor in good health (CMV status not recorded). Some clones in this sample may be carry-over from other donors' samples.

V gene TRBV20-1 combines with J gene TRBJ2-1; TRBD2 aligns across 8 bases. Per the germline V gene, CDR1 is DFQATT and CDR2 is SNEGSKA (reference sequence). The CDR3 spans 15 residues. V shed 2 bases and J 2 bases; nucleotides not matched to a gene: 5. Here the CDR3 reads CSARRTSSAYNEQFF. CDR3 sequence (DNA): TGCAGTGCTAGAAGGACTAGCTCTGCCTACAATGAGCAGTTCTTC.

The sample holds a few counts of this clonotype. The rearrangement links TRBV7-9 to TRBJ2-1; maybe TRBD1 (6 bases). The germline V gene has CDR1 SEHNR and CDR2 FQNEAQ (reference sequence). V lost 1 base to trimming and J lost 4 bases, with 26 bases between them. The CDR3 consists of 20 residues. The CDR3, as DNA: TGTGCCAGCAGCTTAGAACCTCAACTTCCGACCAGGGGTCCGTACAATGAGCAGTTCTTC. Amino acid sequence: CASSLEPQLPTRGPYNEQFF.

The rearrangement links TRBV7-9 to TRBJ1-1; D gene ambiguous. Deletions cut 1 base from V and 6 bases from J, with 12 bases between. The germline CDR1 and CDR2 sequences are SEHNR and FQNEAQ (reference sequence). The length of the CDR3 is 14 residues. Here the CDR3 reads CASSLVTSAAEAFF. The CDR3 region has the DNA TGTGCCAGCAGCTTAGTGACTTCAGCGGCTGAAGCTTTCTTT. The entire variable domain, with the rest obtained from reference TRBV7-9 and TRBJ1-1, is as follows: DTGVSQNPRHKITKRGQNVTFRCDPISEHNRLYWYRQTLGQGPEFLTYFQNEAQLEKSRLLSDRFSAERPKGSFSTLEIQRTEQGDSAMYLCASSLVTSAAEAFFGQGTRLTVV.

The CDR3 sequence is CATSRVNPLQGDETQYF. CDR3 nucleotide sequence: TGTGCCACCAGCAGAGTAAATCCCCTGCAGGGGGACGAGACCCAGTACTTC. The chain recombines TRBV15 with TRBJ2-5; 7 positions agree with TRBD1. Trimming took 1 base from V and 5 from J; bases not matched to a gene: 13. In germline, CDR1 is LNHNV, CDR2 YYDKDF (reference sequence). This CDR3 is 17 amino acids long. Full variable domain (rest looked up from reference TRBV15 and TRBJ2-5): DAMVIQNPRYQVTQFGKPVTLSCSQTLNHNVMYWYQQKSSQAPKLLFHYYDKDFNNEADTPDNFQSRRPNTSFCFLDIRSPGLGDTAMYLCATSRVNPLQGDETQYFGPGTRLLVL.

J is TRBJ2-5 and V is TRBV4-3; weak D call: TRBD1 (5 bases). The CDR3 contains 15 residues. V was shortened by 0 bases and J by 2 bases, with 10 bases between the two germline ends. CDR1 and CDR2 from the germline V gene are LGHNA and YSLEER. The CDR3 spells CASSQDRKGQETQYF. For the CDR3, the DNA is TGCGCCAGCAGCCAAGATCGGAAGGGGCAAGAGACCCAGTACTTC.

This clonotype showed up many times. The V and J genes are TRBV2 and TRBJ2-1; TRBD2 agrees at 11 bases. Germline V gives CDR1 SNHLY, CDR2 FYNNEI. The V gene end was trimmed by 4 bases and the J gene end by 4 bases; junction bases not matched to a gene: 0. The CDR3 loop spans 14 amino acids. The CDR3 loop is CASSGLAGYNEQFF. Written as DNA, the CDR3 is TGTGCCAGCAGTGGACTAGCGGGGTACAATGAGCAGTTCTTC. Variable domain in full (rest from reference TRBV2 and TRBJ2-1): EPEVTQTPSHQVTQMGQEVILRCVPISNHLYFYWYRQILGQKVEFLVSFYNNEISEKSEIFDDQFSVERPDGSNFTLKIRSTKLEDSAMYFCASSGLAGYNEQFFGPGTRLTVL.

This clonotype occurred a few times. This chain links TRBV19 with TRBJ2-3, with D hard to call. This CDR3 is 15 amino acids long. The germline CDR1 and CDR2 sequences are LNHDA and SQIVND (reference sequence). Trimming stripped 6 bases from V and 2 bases from J, with 15 bases between. The chain's CDR3 is CASSQDAENTDTQYF. DNA for the CDR3: TGTGCCAGTAGCCAGGACGCAGAAAACACAGATACGCAGTATTTT.

In its sample, this clonotype was seen a few times. V is TRBV14 and J is TRBJ2-3; 8 positions match TRBD1. J gave up 4 bases and V 4 bases, and 10 bases lay outside the gene matches. The CDR3 contains 16 residues. The germline V gene has CDR1 SGHDN and CDR2 FVKESK. The CDR3 sequence: CASSPWDRSISDTQYF. CDR3 nucleotides: TGTGCCAGCAGCCCGTGGGACAGGTCGATCTCAGATACGCAGTATTTT.

V and J are TRBV20-1 and TRBJ1-1; D may be TRBD1 (5 bases). Trimming took 0 bases from V and 1 from J, leaving 18 bases between them. CDR1 is DFQATT, CDR2 SNEGSKA, per germline (reference sequence). CDR3 length: 17 amino acids. CDR3 sequence reads: CSARDRNRMGQNTEAFF. The CDR3 DNA sequence: TGCAGTGCTAGAGATAGAAACAGGATGGGTCAGAACACTGAAGCTTTCTTT.

V is TRBV7-2 and J is TRBJ1-5, with a tentative D call TRBD1 (6 bases). This CDR3 comprises 14 residues. Germline assignment: CDR1 SGHTA and CDR2 FQGNSA. The ends were cut back, 1 base at V and 7 bases at J, with 11 bases in the middle. CDR3 nucleotides: TGTGCCAGCAGCTTAGGCGGGGGGCGGCAGCCCCAGCATTTT. As protein: CASSLGGGRQPQHF.

V is TRBV4-3 and J is TRBJ2-1, with 7 bases that match TRBD2. V trimming: 0 bases; J trimming: 3 bases; junction bases outside the gene matches: 5. This CDR3 contains 16 residues. Germline lookup yields CDR1 LGHNA and CDR2 YSLEER. As DNA, the CDR3 is TGCGCCAGCAGCCAAGATCCGGCGGGGGACTACAATGAGCAGTTCTTC. It codes for CASSQDPAGDYNEQFF.

The V gene is TRBV5-1, the J gene TRBJ1-4; the D is unclear. Per the germline V gene, CDR1 is SGHRS and CDR2 is YFSETQ. The CDR3 runs 15 residues. Trimming took off 1 base at V and 5 bases at J, with 12 bases between the two ends. Here the CDR3 reads CASSLQPEVNEKLFF. The CDR3 DNA reads as TGCGCCAGCAGCTTGCAGCCCGAGGTGAATGAAAAACTGTTTTTT. Full variable domain (outside the CDR3, taken from reference TRBV5-1 and TRBJ1-4): KAGVTQTPRYLIKTRGQQVTLSCSPISGHRSVSWYQQTPGQGLQFLFEYFSETQRNKGNFPGRFSGRQFSNSRSEMNVSTLELGDSALYLCASSLQPEVNEKLFFGSGTQLSVL.

V gene TRBV7-2 combines with J gene TRBJ2-5, with TRBD2 identical over 8 bases. The CDR3 covers 16 residues. The germline gives CDR1 SGHTA, CDR2 FQGNSA. The V and J ends lost 5 bases and 1 base, in that order; junction bases with no gene match: 9. The CDR3 coding sequence is TGTGCCAGCAGCCACGAGCGGGGGCCAACCCAAGAGACCCAGTACTTC. As protein: CASSHERGPTQETQYF. Filled out from reference TRBV7-2 and TRBJ2-5, the complete variable domain reads GAGVSQSPSNKVTEKGKDVELRCDPISGHTALYWYRQSLGQGLEFLIYFQGNSAPDKSGLPSDRFSAERTGGSVSTLTIQRTQQEDSAVYLCASSHERGPTQETQYFGPGTRLLVL.

The chain uses TRBV20-1 and TRBJ2-1, with 7 bases identical to TRBD1. The length of the CDR3 is 15 residues. Looked up from germline, CDR1 is DFQATT and CDR2 is SNEGSKA (reference sequence). Trimming cost V 6 bases and J 4 bases; bases outside gene matches: 12. This CDR3 reads CSAPRRDRIYNEQFF. The CDR3 nucleotides read TGCAGTGCCCCCCGTCGGGACAGAATTTACAATGAGCAGTTCTTC.